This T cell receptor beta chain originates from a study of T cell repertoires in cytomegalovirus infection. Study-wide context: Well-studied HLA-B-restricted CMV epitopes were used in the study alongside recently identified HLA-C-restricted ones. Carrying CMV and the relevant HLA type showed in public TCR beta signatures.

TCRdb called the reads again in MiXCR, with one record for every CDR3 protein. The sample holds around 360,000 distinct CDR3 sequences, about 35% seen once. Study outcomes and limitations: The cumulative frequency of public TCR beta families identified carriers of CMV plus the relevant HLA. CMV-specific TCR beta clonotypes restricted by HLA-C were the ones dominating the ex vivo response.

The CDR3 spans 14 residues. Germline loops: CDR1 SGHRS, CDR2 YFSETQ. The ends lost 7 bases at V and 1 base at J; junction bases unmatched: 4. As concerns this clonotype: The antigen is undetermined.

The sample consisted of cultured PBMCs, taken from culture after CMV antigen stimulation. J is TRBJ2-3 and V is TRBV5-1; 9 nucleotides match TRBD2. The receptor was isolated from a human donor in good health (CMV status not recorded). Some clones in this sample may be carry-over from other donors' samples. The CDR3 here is CASFRTSGTDTQYF. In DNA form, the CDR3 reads TGCGCCAGCTTCAGGACTAGCGGCACAGATACGCAGTATTTT.